This is a list of T cell receptor beta chains from one sample in a study of T-cell memory formation after mild COVID-19. TCRdb redid the calling of the 5' RACE reads with MiXCR, one entry per CDR3 protein. The sample records about 360,000 distinct CDR3 sequences, 13% to 15% being singletons. Sample: PBMCs or a T cell subset sorted from them (not recorded which). These TCRs come from a man aged 18 to 29 who had mild COVID-19 (a few samples of this study predate the infection). Cell type and time point are not known. Both conserved end residues are part of each CDR3. Each record gives: V gene, D gene, clone size, J gene, CDR3 protein, CDR3 DNA. D genes are given only for firm matches. Only some rows state a clone size, as once, few, many or a class for expanded clones.

v_gene: TRBV10-3
d_gene: .
abundance: .
j_gene: TRBJ1-1
CDR3aa: CAISVQGGSRNTEAFF
CDR3nt: TGTGCCATCAGTGTCCAGGGAGGCTCAAGGAACACTGAAGCTTTCTTT

v_gene: TRBV9
d_gene: TRBD1
abundance: .
j_gene: TRBJ2-2
CDR3aa: CASSPTTGETGELFF
CDR3nt: TGTGCCAGCAGCCCGACGACAGGGGAGACCGGGGAGCTGTTTTTT

v_gene: TRBV6-5
d_gene: .
abundance: few
j_gene: TRBJ1-1
CDR3aa: CASRTSGNTEAFF
CDR3nt: TGTGCCAGCAGGACCTCAGGGAACACTGAAGCTTTCTTT

v_gene: TRBV4-3
d_gene: .
abundance: .
j_gene: TRBJ2-7
CDR3aa: CASSQAPGPPYEQYF
CDR3nt: TGCGCCAGCAGCCAAGCCCCAGGACCTCCCTACGAGCAGTACTTC

v_gene: TRBV29-1
d_gene: .
abundance: many
j_gene: TRBJ2-1
CDR3aa: CSAEAQGSGNEQFF
CDR3nt: TGCAGCGCCGAGGCCCAGGGAAGTGGGAATGAGCAGTTCTTC

v_gene: TRBV9
d_gene: .
abundance: .
j_gene: TRBJ1-1
CDR3aa: CASSVDGHGNTEAFF
CDR3nt: TGTGCCAGCAGCGTGGACGGGCATGGGAACACTGAAGCTTTCTTT

v_gene: TRBV6-5
d_gene: .
abundance: .
j_gene: TRBJ2-3
CDR3aa: CASSYRGAADTQYF
CDR3nt: TGTGCCAGCAGTTACCGGGGGGCCGCAGATACGCAGTATTTT

v_gene: TRBV30
d_gene: TRBD2
abundance: few
j_gene: TRBJ2-5
CDR3aa: CAWSVLGLQETQYF
CDR3nt: TGTGCCTGGAGTGTGTTGGGACTACAAGAGACCCAGTACTTC

v_gene: TRBV7-3
d_gene: TRBD2
abundance: few
j_gene: TRBJ2-1
CDR3aa: CASSRIAGGPEGYNEQFF
CDR3nt: TGTGCCAGCAGTCGGATAGCGGGGGGGCCGGAGGGGTACAATGAGCAGTTCTTC

v_gene: TRBV27
d_gene: .
abundance: few
j_gene: TRBJ1-5
CDR3aa: CASSSGGYQPQHF
CDR3nt: TGTGCCAGCAGTTCCGGGGGATACCAGCCCCAGCATTTT

v_gene: TRBV28
d_gene: TRBD1
abundance: .
j_gene: TRBJ1-1
CDR3aa: CASGQGAFEAFF
CDR3nt: TGTGCCAGCGGCCAGGGGGCTTTTGAAGCTTTCTTT

v_gene: TRBV20-1
d_gene: .
abundance: many
j_gene: TRBJ1-4
CDR3aa: CSAEPGEKLFF
CDR3nt: TGCAGTGCGGAGCCGGGAGAAAAACTGTTTTTT

v_gene: TRBV7-7
d_gene: .
abundance: .
j_gene: TRBJ2-3
CDR3aa: CASSTTSTDTQYF
CDR3nt: TGTGCTAGCAGTACGACTAGCACAGATACGCAGTATTTT

v_gene: TRBV5-1
d_gene: .
abundance: .
j_gene: TRBJ2-7
CDR3aa: CASSLGAGVNYEQYF
CDR3nt: TGCGCCAGCAGCTTGGGGGCAGGGGTGAACTACGAGCAGTACTTC

v_gene: TRBV12-3/TRBV12-4
d_gene: TRBD2
abundance: .
j_gene: TRBJ2-3
CDR3aa: CASSLSGGLTDTQYF
CDR3nt: TGTGCCAGCAGTTTATCGGGGGGGCTCACAGATACGCAGTATTTT

v_gene: TRBV12-3/TRBV12-4
d_gene: TRBD2
abundance: many
j_gene: TRBJ2-7
CDR3aa: CASSMAAGGFFEQYF
CDR3nt: TGTGCCAGCAGTATGGCAGCGGGGGGATTTTTCGAGCAGTACTTC

v_gene: TRBV6-5
d_gene: .
abundance: .
j_gene: TRBJ2-5
CDR3aa: CASSSWGGGGNQETQYF
CDR3nt: TGTGCCAGCAGTTCCTGGGGAGGAGGGGGGAACCAAGAGACCCAGTACTTC

v_gene: TRBV20-1
d_gene: TRBD1
abundance: few
j_gene: TRBJ1-1
CDR3aa: CSASPGQGGTEAFF
CDR3nt: TGCAGTGCTAGCCCAGGACAGGGAGGCACTGAAGCTTTCTTT

v_gene: TRBV7-2
d_gene: TRBD1
abundance: few
j_gene: TRBJ2-2
CDR3aa: CASSTPGQVYTGELFF
CDR3nt: TGTGCCAGCAGCACTCCGGGACAGGTCTATACCGGGGAGCTGTTTTTT

v_gene: TRBV24-1
d_gene: .
abundance: .
j_gene: TRBJ2-2
CDR3aa: CATSEAPGELFF
CDR3nt: TGTGCCACCAGTGAGGCCCCCGGGGAGCTGTTTTTT

v_gene: TRBV7-8
d_gene: .
abundance: .
j_gene: TRBJ2-7
CDR3aa: CATAEGDYEQYF
CDR3nt: TGTGCCACAGCCGAGGGGGACTACGAGCAGTACTTC

v_gene: TRBV20-1
d_gene: TRBD1
abundance: few
j_gene: TRBJ2-7
CDR3aa: CSAAQGTGVTYEQYF
CDR3nt: TGCAGTGCTGCCCAAGGGACAGGGGTAACCTACGAGCAGTACTTC

v_gene: TRBV12-5
d_gene: TRBD2
abundance: .
j_gene: TRBJ2-2
CDR3aa: CASGVTSGGRTGELFF
CDR3nt: TGTGCTAGTGGTGTAACTAGCGGGGGCCGAACCGGGGAGCTGTTTTTT

v_gene: TRBV5-1
d_gene: .
abundance: few
j_gene: TRBJ2-3
CDR3aa: CASSSVPPMTRRGTDTQYF
CDR3nt: TGCGCCAGCAGCTCCGTTCCCCCGATGACTAGGAGGGGCACAGATACGCAGTATTTT

v_gene: TRBV7-3
d_gene: .
abundance: .
j_gene: TRBJ2-3
CDR3aa: CASSFWGENTQYF
CDR3nt: TGTGCCAGCAGCTTTTGGGGTGAGAATACGCAGTATTTT

v_gene: TRBV6-1
d_gene: TRBD1
abundance: few
j_gene: TRBJ2-7
CDR3aa: CASSPGDRGYEQYF
CDR3nt: TGTGCCAGCAGTCCGGGGGACAGGGGTTACGAGCAGTACTTC

v_gene: TRBV12-3/TRBV12-4
d_gene: .
abundance: .
j_gene: TRBJ2-7
CDR3aa: CASSFLGEQYF
CDR3nt: TGTGCCAGCAGTTTTTTGGGGGAGCAGTACTTC

v_gene: TRBV27
d_gene: .
abundance: .
j_gene: TRBJ1-2
CDR3aa: CASSLLGGGANYGYTF
CDR3nt: TGTGCCAGCAGTTTATTAGGTGGGGGGGCTAACTATGGCTACACCTTC

v_gene: TRBV20-1
d_gene: .
abundance: few
j_gene: TRBJ2-2
CDR3aa: CSASEQANTGELFF
CDR3nt: TGCAGTGCTAGTGAACAGGCGAACACCGGGGAGCTGTTTTTT

v_gene: TRBV6-5
d_gene: .
abundance: few
j_gene: TRBJ1-2
CDR3aa: CASSYSERRGIVNYGYTF
CDR3nt: TGTGCCAGCAGTTACTCAGAACGTAGGGGCATCGTAAACTATGGCTACACCTTC

v_gene: TRBV12-3/TRBV12-4
d_gene: .
abundance: few
j_gene: TRBJ2-5
CDR3aa: CASSYQPQETQYF
CDR3nt: TGTGCCAGCAGTTATCAGCCCCAAGAGACCCAGTACTTC